Given below is one TCR beta chain in context. This clone was observed a handful of times. Its antigen is still unknown. No quality values exist for individual bases; no much larger clone is one base distant. V and J are truncated by 5 bases and 3 bases respectively, leaving an intervening sequence of 10 bases. The cysteine opens and the phenylalanine closes a CDR3 of 13 amino acids. Only the CDR3 region is kept as DNA, spanning 39 bases read in frame from base 1. Looking up the germline V gene (reference sequence) yields CDR1 LNHDA and CDR2 SQIVND. This entry comes from a study of blood T cell repertoires in COVID-19 (dated by TCRdb to about 2020). In terms of the full investigation: Samples from collaborators originated in the United States, Italy and Spain and spanned both the acute and convalescent phases of COVID-19. The prospective study material was composed of cDNA or gDNA derived from T cells, B-cell-depleted T cells, or PBMCs. The dataset comprised deeply sampled blood TCRbeta repertoires from subjects exposed to, actively infected with, or recovered from COVID-19. The repertoires were released in a freely available public database meant as a resource for research on the immune response to SARS-CoV-2. Samples were obtained from the ongoing ImmuneRACE study (first 160 participants) and from some 1,300 subjects provided by 6 global collaborators. Nearly every sample came with metadata listing a de-identified subject ID, COVID-19 status, age in years and sex. Where available, HLA class I and class II types were taken from metadata supplied by the sample provider and were not determined by assay-based typing.

General conclusions and limits of the study: The quantity of clinical and demographic metadata differed by source and by participant and was supplied without curation.

Collaborating institutions collected whole blood in K2EDTA tubes following their own protocols. Collaborator samples were shipped for TCRbeta analysis as frozen whole blood, isolated PBMCs, or DNA extracted from either sample type. The immunoSEQ Assay, a bias-controlled multiplex PCR, was used to amplify TCRbeta CDR3 regions from genomic DNA. The authors' pipeline ran thus. Nucleated cell counts per sample were estimated from amplification of reference gene primers within the assay. To quantify the absolute abundance of each unique TCRbeta CDR3 rearrangement, sequence reads were collapsed and filtered. For each sample, productive Simpson clonality was calculated as the square root of Simpson's diversity index over productive rearrangements. In its TCRdb copy, this immuneACCESS table keeps in-frame sequences only and misses some clones. Where compared with another copy, unresolved V genes explain less than half of these, and the others have no known cause. V and J calls and clone size are given by that table; D and trimming were obtained from the DNA. The sample table contains a few hundred thousand clones; only one count was recorded for around four fifths of them. The ten most abundant clones make up roughly 1.3% of the sample.

The material sequenced was peripheral blood. The sequence joins TRBV19 to TRBJ1-2; TRBD1 is a possible D gene, resting on 6 matching bases. This TCR derives from a woman between 50 and 59 years old with acute or convalescent COVID-19. At the DNA level, the sequence is TGTGCCAGTAGTCGGACAGTCGACTATGGCTACACCTTC. Translated, it reads CASSRTVDYGYTF.